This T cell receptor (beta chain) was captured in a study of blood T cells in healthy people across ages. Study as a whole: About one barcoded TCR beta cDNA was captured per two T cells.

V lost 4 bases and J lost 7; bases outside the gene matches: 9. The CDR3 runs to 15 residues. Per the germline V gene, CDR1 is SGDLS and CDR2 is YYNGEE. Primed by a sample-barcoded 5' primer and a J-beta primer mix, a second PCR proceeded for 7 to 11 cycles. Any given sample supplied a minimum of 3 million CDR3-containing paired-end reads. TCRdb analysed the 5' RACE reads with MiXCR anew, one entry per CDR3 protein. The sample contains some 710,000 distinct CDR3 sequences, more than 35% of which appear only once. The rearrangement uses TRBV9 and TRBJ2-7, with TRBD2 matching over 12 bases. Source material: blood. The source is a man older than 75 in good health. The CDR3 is CASSPTSGSHNEQYF. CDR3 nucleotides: TGTGCCAGCAGCCCGACTAGCGGGAGCCACAATGAGCAGTACTTC.